This TCR beta chain was obtained from a study of cytomegalovirus exposure and HLA in healthy donors. Study-wide context: The platform used for the roughly 110 validation repertoires matched that of the 666 first-cohort repertoires, a later analysis reported.

A remark on this clone: Its target is unknown.

Study-level results: Usually a TCR sequence was rare, but some public TCRs were found in many donors.

Data came from immunoSEQ multiplex PCR; TCRdb stores just in-frame clones and leaves some out. This sample has over 200,000 clones, with roughly 84% found just once. V dropped 3 bases and J dropped 2 bases, with 7 bases sitting between them. Germline assignment: CDR1 WSHSY and CDR2 SAAADI. CDR3 size: 13 residues. This chain joins TRBV10-2 and TRBJ1-2, with D uncertain. Specimen: PBMCs. The TCR comes from a woman younger than 30 in good health and CMV-seropositive. In DNA, the CDR3 is TGCGCCAGCAGTGAACTAGGGAACTATGGCTACACCTTC. Residues: CASSELGNYGYTF.